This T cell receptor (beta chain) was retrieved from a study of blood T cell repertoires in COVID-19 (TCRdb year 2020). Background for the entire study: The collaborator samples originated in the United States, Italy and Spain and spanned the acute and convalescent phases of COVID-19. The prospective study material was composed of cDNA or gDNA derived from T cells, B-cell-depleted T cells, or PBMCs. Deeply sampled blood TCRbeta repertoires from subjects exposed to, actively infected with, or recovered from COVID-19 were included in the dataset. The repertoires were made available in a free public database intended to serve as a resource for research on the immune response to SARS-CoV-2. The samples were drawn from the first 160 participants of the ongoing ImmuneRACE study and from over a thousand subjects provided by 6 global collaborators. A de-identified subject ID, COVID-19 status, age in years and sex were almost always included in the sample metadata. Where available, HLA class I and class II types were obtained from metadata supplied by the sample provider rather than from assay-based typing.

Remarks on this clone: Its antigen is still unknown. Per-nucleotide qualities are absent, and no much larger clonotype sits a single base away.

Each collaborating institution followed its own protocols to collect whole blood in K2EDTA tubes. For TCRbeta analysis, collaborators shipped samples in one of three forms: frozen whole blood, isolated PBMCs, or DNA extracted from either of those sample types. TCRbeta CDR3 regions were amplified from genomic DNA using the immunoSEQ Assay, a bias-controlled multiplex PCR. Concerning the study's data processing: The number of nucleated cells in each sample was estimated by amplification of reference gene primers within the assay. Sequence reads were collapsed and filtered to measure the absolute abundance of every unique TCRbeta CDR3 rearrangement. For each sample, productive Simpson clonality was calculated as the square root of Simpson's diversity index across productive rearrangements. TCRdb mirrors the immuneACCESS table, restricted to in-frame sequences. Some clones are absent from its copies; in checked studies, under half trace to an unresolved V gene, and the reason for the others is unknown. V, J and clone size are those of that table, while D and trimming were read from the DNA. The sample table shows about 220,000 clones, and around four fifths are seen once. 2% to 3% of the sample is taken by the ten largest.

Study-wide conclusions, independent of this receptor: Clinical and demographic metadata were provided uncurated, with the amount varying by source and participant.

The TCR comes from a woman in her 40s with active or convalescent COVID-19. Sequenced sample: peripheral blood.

The CDR3 region has the sequence CATSDRGQNSNQPQHF. The DNA reads as follows: TGTGCCACCAGTGACAGGGGCCAGAATAGCAATCAGCCCCAGCATTTT. The chain employs TRBV24-1 and TRBJ1-5; possibly the D gene is TRBD1, per 6 matching bases. The CDR3 spans 16 residues, from the cysteine through the phenylalanine. Just CDR3 DNA is preserved here, 48 bases in frame from base 1. CDR1 is given as KGHDR and CDR2 as SFDVKD, both from the germline V gene. V is reduced by 4 bases and J by 0 bases, leaving a spacing of 12 bases between them.